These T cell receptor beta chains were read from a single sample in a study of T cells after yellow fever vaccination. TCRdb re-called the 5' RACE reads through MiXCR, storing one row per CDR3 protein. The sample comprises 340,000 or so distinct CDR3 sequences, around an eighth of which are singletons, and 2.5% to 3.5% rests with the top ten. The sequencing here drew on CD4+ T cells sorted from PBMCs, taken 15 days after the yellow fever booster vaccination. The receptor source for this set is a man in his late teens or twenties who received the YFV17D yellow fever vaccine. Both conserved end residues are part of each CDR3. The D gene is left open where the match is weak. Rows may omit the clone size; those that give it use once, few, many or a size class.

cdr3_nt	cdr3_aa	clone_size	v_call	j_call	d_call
TGCGCCAGCAGCCAGGAACCGACAGGGTATAGCACAGATACGCAGTATTTT	CASSQEPTGYSTDTQYF	.	TRBV4-3	TRBJ2-3	TRBD1
TGTGCCAGCAGCTTGGCTAGCGGGGGTCCCCCCCATACGCAGTATTTT	CASSLASGGPPHTQYF	few	TRBV5-5	TRBJ2-3	TRBD2
TGTGCCATCGCGTCGGACAGGGATAATGAGCAGTTCTTC	CAIASDRDNEQFF	many	TRBV27	TRBJ2-1	TRBD1
TGTGCCAGCAGCTTAGGAGCCGGCGGACGGCAGTTCTTC	CASSLGAGGRQFF	many	TRBV7-2	TRBJ2-1	.
TGTGCCACCAGTGGCCCCGCGGGCGGTGAGCAGTTCTTC	CATSGPAGGEQFF	many	TRBV24-1	TRBJ2-1	.
TGCGCCAGCAGTGAGTCCGGGACAGGCTACAATGAGCAGTTCTTC	CASSESGTGYNEQFF	few	TRBV10-2	TRBJ2-1	TRBD1
TGCAGTGCTAGAAATAGCGGGGGGGCCGATGAGCAGTTCTTC	CSARNSGGADEQFF	many	TRBV20-1	TRBJ2-1	TRBD2
TGTGCCAGCTCGGAGACAGCTGGCGGCTACACCTTC	CASSETAGGYTF	few	TRBV18	TRBJ1-2	.
TGTGCCAGCTTACGGACTAGCGTTACAGATACGCAGTATTTT	CASLRTSVTDTQYF	few	TRBV2	TRBJ2-3	TRBD2
TGTGCCAGCAGCTTCGGGACAGGGGGGAAGCAGTTCTTC	CASSFGTGGKQFF	few	TRBV7-2	TRBJ2-1	TRBD1
TGTGCCAGCAGCATTCGGGGGGCCGGGGGAGATACGCAGTATTTT	CASSIRGAGGDTQYF	.	TRBV7-9	TRBJ2-3	.
TGTGCCAGCAGTCTACGGGGACCAGGGCGGGATCAGCCCCAGCATTTT	CASSLRGPGRDQPQHF	.	TRBV6-5	TRBJ1-5	.
TGTGCCAGCAGCACCCAAAGAGCGGGGGAGTCCTACAATGAGCAGTTCTTC	CASSTQRAGESYNEQFF	few	TRBV5-6	TRBJ2-1	TRBD2
TGCAGTGCGGCCGACAGGATCGGGGGCTATGGCTACACCTTC	CSAADRIGGYGYTF	few	TRBV20-1	TRBJ1-2	.
TGCGCCAGCACCCCAGGACTAGCGGGAATACAAGAGACCCAGTACTTC	CASTPGLAGIQETQYF	few	TRBV5-1	TRBJ2-5	TRBD2
TGTGCCAGCAGCATGGGACAGGGGATTAATTCACCCCTCCACTTT	CASSMGQGINSPLHF	few	TRBV7-2	TRBJ1-6	TRBD1
TGTGCCAGCAGCGTAGGGGGTGGACAGGGCGGAACGCAGTATTTT	CASSVGGGQGGTQYF	many	TRBV9	TRBJ2-3	TRBD1
TGTGCCAGTTCCCGGGTCTCAACTAATGAAAAACTGTTTTTT	CASSRVSTNEKLFF	.	TRBV7-2	TRBJ1-4	.
TGTGCCAGCAGTTACCCCCCGGGGGGGCGGGACGACACTGAAGCTTTCTTT	CASSYPPGGRDDTEAFF	few	TRBV6-2/TRBV6-3	TRBJ1-1	.
TGCGCCAGCCTCGCTGCCCGAGGGGATACGCAGTATTTT	CASLAARGDTQYF	many	TRBV5-1	TRBJ2-3	.
TGCAGTGGGCCCAACCCGAGCACAGATACGCAGTATTTT	CSGPNPSTDTQYF	few	TRBV20-1	TRBJ2-3	.
TGTGCCACCTCTTACATAGGGTACGGCGACGAGCAGTACTTC	CATSYIGYGDEQYF	few	TRBV7-8	TRBJ2-7	.
TGTGCCAGCAGCCAAGACCAGCGGGGGTCCAATGAGCAGTTCTTC	CASSQDQRGSNEQFF	many	TRBV4-2	TRBJ2-1	TRBD2
TGTGCCAGCTCCCTCGGACAGGGGACGAATGGGCATTCACCCCTCCACTTT	CASSLGQGTNGHSPLHF	.	TRBV27	TRBJ1-6	TRBD1
TGTGCCAGCTCACCATACGGACAACCCACTGAGCAGTACTTC	CASSPYGQPTEQYF	.	TRBV18	TRBJ2-7	.
TGTGCCAGCAGCCGGACCTCGGGGCGTAATGAGCAGTTCTTC	CASSRTSGRNEQFF	.	TRBV14	TRBJ2-1	.
TGTGCCAGCATCCGCGGTGGGAGCACAGATACGCAGTATTTT	CASIRGGSTDTQYF	.	TRBV7-2	TRBJ2-3	.
TGTGCCAGCCTGGGACTAGCGGGGGGAAAAAGCACAGATACGCAGTATTTT	CASLGLAGGKSTDTQYF	few	TRBV27	TRBJ2-3	TRBD2
TGTGCCAGCAGCGTAGGGGGTTTCACGGGCGCAGATACGCAGTATTTT	CASSVGGFTGADTQYF	many	TRBV9	TRBJ2-3	.
TGTGCCAGCAGCCGAGCCCGGGACCCCCGCACAGATACGCAGTATTTT	CASSRARDPRTDTQYF	.	TRBV6-6	TRBJ2-3	.
TGTGCCAGCAGTTTAGCGCTAGCGGGGGGGATTTCAGGAGATACGCAGTATTTT	CASSLALAGGISGDTQYF	few	TRBV12-3/TRBV12-4	TRBJ2-3	TRBD2
TGTGCCAGCACCAAAAATGAACCCGGTCAGCCCCAGCATTTT	CASTKNEPGQPQHF	.	TRBV7-2	TRBJ1-5	.
TGTGCCAGCTCACCACCGGGAAAACTTACCGGGGAGCTGTTTTTT	CASSPPGKLTGELFF	few	TRBV18	TRBJ2-2	.